The clone carrying this T cell receptor beta chain was found once. Per germline, CDR1 SQVTM and CDR2 ANQGSEA. This CDR3 is built from 11 residues. Between the trimmed V and J ends, which lost 4 bases and 1 base, there was a span of 4 bases. Amplification of TCR beta CDR3 regions used RNA as the template. RT-PCR in the first round (using the HTBI primer set) targeted the TCR CDR3. Each CDR3 protein is one row after TCRdb ran MiXCR on the multiplex PCR reads. The sample consists of 140,000 or so distinct CDR3 sequences, roughly a fifth of them appearing once. The sample belongs to a study of T cells in Graves' hyperthyroidism and ophthalmopathy.

The genes are TRBV29-1 and TRBJ1-2; D is unresolved. This clonotype originated in a woman aged 45 to 65 with Graves' hyperthyroidism that later progressed to Graves' ophthalmopathy. The sequenced material came from blood. The CDR3 DNA reads TGCAGCGTTGTGGATAACTATGGCTACACCTTC. This gives the protein CSVVDNYGYTF. Drawing the rest from reference TRBV29-1 and TRBJ1-2, the complete variable domain is SAVISQKPSRDICQRGTSLTIQCQVDSQVTMMFWYRQQPGQSLTLIATANQGSEATYESGFVIDKFPISRPNLTFSTLTVSNMSPEDSSIYLCSVVDNYGYTFGSGTRLTVV.